Below are 10 T cell receptor beta chains sequenced from a single sample in a study of T cells after yellow fever vaccination. TCRdb called the 5' RACE reads again in MiXCR, with one record for every CDR3 protein. The sample has about 220,000 distinct CDR3 sequences, approximately 3.2% seen once. Specimen: CD4+ T cells sorted from PBMCs, collected 10 days after the yellow fever booster vaccination. Receptors originate from a man aged 18-30 years who received the YFV17D yellow fever vaccine.

This clonotype was counted at least ten times. CDR3 loop: CASSFQGQGTYGYTF. CDR3 bases: TGTGCCAGCAGCTTTCAAGGACAGGGAACCTATGGCTACACCTTC. The gene calls are TRBV11-2 and TRBJ1-2, with TRBD1 matching over 8 bases. Germline V CDR1 and CDR2: SGHAT, FQNNGV. Losses at the gene ends were 3 bases for V and 4 bases for J; bases not matched to a gene: 7. This CDR3 is 15 amino acids long. Full variable domain (rest looked up from reference TRBV11-2 and TRBJ1-2): EAGVAQSPRYKIIEKRQSVAFWCNPISGHATLYWYQQILGQGPKLLIQFQNNGVVDDSQLPKDRFSAERLKGVDSTLKIQPAKLEDSAVYLCASSFQGQGTYGYTFGSGTRLTVV.

This clonotype came up many times. The chain has TRBV7-9 and TRBJ2-4; tentatively, D is TRBD1 (5 bases). Germline assignment: CDR1 SEHNR and CDR2 FQNEAQ (reference sequence). Trimming took 0 bases from V and 8 from J, leaving 14 bases between them. This CDR3 is built from 15 residues. CDR3 DNA sequence: TGTGCCAGCAGCTTAGCGGAATCAGGGCTTCACATTCAGTACTTC. Translated: CASSLAESGLHIQYF.

This clonotype was observed a few times. The genes are TRBV12-3 or TRBV12-4 and TRBJ1-2, with D perhaps matching TRBD1 (6 bases). The CDR3 totals 15 residues. V was pared by 7 bases and J by 7 bases, with 22 bases between. The CDR3 DNA sequence: TGTGCCAGCACCCAAGGGGGGACTAGAGTGCGTGGCTACACCTTC. Translation gives CASTQGGTRVRGYTF.

This clonotype appeared many times. This rearrangement joins TRBV3-1 to TRBJ1-1; D ambiguous. The germline V and J ends were trimmed by 5 bases and 7 bases, with 14 bases remaining between them. CDR1 LGHDT and CDR2 YNNKEL come from the germline V gene (reference sequence). CDR3 length equals 13 residues. CDR3 sequence: CASSVRYRDEAFF. CDR3 in DNA: TGTGCCAGCAGCGTTCGATACCGCGATGAAGCTTTCTTT.

This clonotype was seen a handful of times. The J gene is TRBJ2-1, the V gene TRBV11-1, with 9 positions matching TRBD2. Trimming removed 2 bases from V and 4 bases from J; junction bases left unmatched: 6. Germline CDR1 is SGHAT and CDR2 is FQDESV (reference sequence). This CDR3 region has 16 residues. Here the CDR3 reads CASSLRRGGSYNEQFF. The CDR3 DNA follows: TGTGCCAGCAGCTTACGGCGGGGGGGTTCTTACAATGAGCAGTTCTTC.

The sample holds many counts of this clonotype. The rearrangement joins TRBV7-2 to TRBJ1-5, with D possibly TRBD1 on 6 matching bases. Per germline, CDR1 SGHTA and CDR2 FQGNSA. V was trimmed by 5 bases and J by 11 bases, leaving 16 bases between them. The CDR3 covers 13 residues. The DNA of the CDR3 is TGTGCCAGCAGCGTAAGGGGGGATCAAGCCCAGCATTTT. As protein: CASSVRGDQAQHF.

The sample holds many counts of this clonotype. The chain links TRBV7-9 to TRBJ1-1; no definite D call. The CDR3 totals 12 residues. V was pared by 6 bases and J by 5 bases, with 10 bases between. Germline lookup yields CDR1 SEHNR and CDR2 FQNEAQ (reference sequence). CDR3 region: CASRRVGTEAFF. CDR3 coding DNA: TGTGCCAGCAGGAGGGTGGGGACTGAAGCTTTCTTT.

At least ten counts were recorded for this clonotype. The chain is built from TRBV12-3 or TRBV12-4 and TRBJ1-4; 10 nucleotides line up with TRBD1. The V segment lost 5 bases and the J segment 0 bases; nucleotides outside the gene matches: 6. The CDR3 contains 17 residues. CDR3 DNA sequence: TGTGCCAGCAGTCCGGGACAGGGGCTAGCAACTAATGAAAAACTGTTTTTT. Protein sequence: CASSPGQGLATNEKLFF.

This clonotype was recorded at least ten times. This rearrangement joins TRBV5-1 to TRBJ2-1; D possibly corresponds to TRBD1 (5 bases). The germline CDR1 and CDR2 sequences are SGHRS and YFSETQ. The CDR3 spans 13 residues. Trimming cost V 0 bases and J 9 bases, with 10 bases left between them. Written as DNA, the CDR3 is TGCGCCAGCAGCTTGGCCCAGGGCGGTGAGCAGTTCTTC. It yields the protein CASSLAQGGEQFF.

The chain links TRBV5-1 to TRBJ1-1; D remains ambiguous. The V gene's germline CDR1 is SGHRS and CDR2 YFSETQ. The germline V and J ends were trimmed by 0 bases and 0 bases, with 9 bases remaining between them. The CDR3 is made up of 15 amino acids. CDR3 sequence reads: CASSLATSLNTEAFF. The DNA for the CDR3 is TGCGCCAGCAGCTTGGCCACCAGCCTGAACACTGAAGCTTTCTTT.